This TCR beta chain came from a study of blood T cell repertoires in COVID-19. Method: immunoSEQ multiplex PCR; TCRdb's copy keeps in-frame clones and lacks some. The sample contains about 84,000 clones, under 85% of which appear only once. The ends lost 4 bases at V and 6 bases at J; junction bases unmatched: 9. The germline CDR1 and CDR2 sequences are LGHDT and YNNKEL (reference sequence). The CDR3 is 16 residues long. This clonotype originated in a woman older than 75 with acute or convalescent COVID-19. The source material was peripheral blood. V is TRBV3-1 (or the pseudogene TRBV3-2) and J is TRBJ2-2; TRBD2 agrees at 9 bases. CDR3 region: CASSPRKGLAPGELFF. The CDR3 DNA follows: TGTGCCAGCAGCCCAAGAAAGGGACTAGCACCCGGGGAGCTGTTTTTT.